The 17 T cell receptor beta chains in this list originate from one sample, sequenced in a study of T cell responses to AZD1222 COVID-19 vaccine. Only in-frame clones appear in the TCRdb table, and some are missing; sequencing was by immunoSEQ multiplex PCR. The sample holds about 73,000 clones; roughly 89% are singletons and the top ten take roughly a tenth. Sample: peripheral blood, taken 28 days after the second AZD1222 dose. The origin of the receptors is an adult who received the AZD1222 COVID-19 vaccine.

This chain connects TRBV27 to TRBJ1-2; 9 positions match TRBD1. The CDR3 is 17 residues long. Germline trimming cut 3 bases from V and 1 base from J; bases unmatched to any gene: 9. Germline assignment: CDR1 MNHEY and CDR2 SMNVEV (reference sequence). DNA for the CDR3: TGTGCCAGCAGTTTCTTGGGACAGGGTAGGGATAACTATGGCTACACCTTC. Residues: CASSFLGQGRDNYGYTF.

V is TRBV2 and J is TRBJ1-4; perhaps TRBD1 as D (6 bases). Germline V gene lookup returns CDR1 SNHLY and CDR2 FYNNEI. Trimming stripped 2 bases from V and 7 bases from J, with 14 bases between. The CDR3 extends over 15 amino acids. The CDR3 region is CASSEWGAGSEKLFF. In nucleotides, the CDR3 is TGTGCCAGCAGTGAATGGGGGGCTGGGAGTGAAAAACTGTTTTTT.

This rearrangement joins TRBV3-1 (or the pseudogene TRBV3-2) to TRBJ2-1; D is uncertain. Germline CDR1 reads LGHDT; CDR2 reads YNNKEL (reference sequence). The CDR3 has 16 amino acids. V was pared by 2 bases and J by 8 bases, with 19 bases between. CDR3 DNA sequence: TGTGCCAGCAGCCAACAGGACCCATTCCCCTTGGATGAGCAGTTCTTC. This codes for CASSQQDPFPLDEQFF.

V gene TRBV19 combines with J gene TRBJ1-5; TRBD1 might be the D (5 bases). Germline V gene lookup returns CDR1 LNHDA and CDR2 SQIVND (reference sequence). V was shortened by 6 bases and J by 9 bases, with 18 bases between the two germline ends. The CDR3 runs to 14 residues. The CDR3 DNA reads as TGTGCCAGTAGCACCGAGGACACAAGACGGCCCCAGCATTTT. This encodes CASSTEDTRRPQHF.

This clone has only one observation. The chain has TRBV11-2 and TRBJ1-3; TRBD1 might be the D (6 bases). V dropped 2 bases and J dropped 0 bases, with 14 bases sitting between them. Germline V CDR1 and CDR2: SGHAT, FQNNGV. CDR3 length: 17 residues. The CDR3 loop reads CASSLSLGHSSGNTIYF. As DNA, the CDR3 is TGTGCCAGCAGCTTATCTTTGGGACACTCCTCTGGAAACACCATATATTTT.

The V and J genes are TRBV11-3 and TRBJ2-1; 10 bases are a match to TRBD1. The germline V gene has CDR1 SGHNT and CDR2 YENEEA. Germline trimming cut 4 bases from V and 5 bases from J; bases unmatched to any gene: 5. The CDR3 sequence is 15 residues long. CDR3: CASSSRDRGHNEQFF. CDR3 DNA: TGTGCCAGCAGCTCCCGGGACAGGGGCCACAATGAGCAGTTCTTC.

This sequence joins TRBV9 and TRBJ2-3; D remains ambiguous. Germline values: CDR1 SGDLS, CDR2 YYNGEE. This CDR3 is built from 14 residues. Trimming took 0 bases from V and 2 from J, leaving 7 bases between them. For the CDR3, the DNA is TGTGCCAGCAGCGTAGTGCTAAACACAGATACGCAGTATTTT. Encoded protein: CASSVVLNTDTQYF.

The chain carries TRBV9 and TRBJ2-3; D perhaps matches TRBD1 (5 bases). The germline gives CDR1 SGDLS, CDR2 YYNGEE. This CDR3 region has 15 residues. The V end lost 0 bases, the J end lost 2 bases, and 10 bases lay between the germline ends. CDR3 protein: CASSVVGADTDTQYF. DNA for the CDR3: TGTGCCAGCAGCGTAGTAGGGGCCGACACAGATACGCAGTATTTT. Using reference TRBV9 and TRBJ2-3 for the parts outside the CDR3, the full variable domain is DSGVTQTPKHLITATGQRVTLRCSPRSGDLSVYWYQQSLDQGLQFLIQYYNGEERAKGNILERFSAQQFPDLHSELNLSSLELGDSALYFCASSVVGADTDTQYFGPGTRLTVL.

The chain combines TRBV6-1 with TRBJ2-3; TRBD2 matches at 8 bases. CDR3 length: 17 residues. Germline CDR1 reads MNHNS; CDR2 reads SASEGT. J gave up 2 bases and V 4 bases, and 11 bases lay outside the gene matches. CDR3 protein: CASSGRRGAGDTDTQYF. CDR3 DNA sequence: TGTGCCAGCAGTGGGCGGAGGGGAGCGGGGGACACAGATACGCAGTATTTT.

The chain is built from TRBV5-5 and TRBJ1-1; D is unresolved. Looked up from germline, CDR1 is SGHKS and CDR2 is YYEKEE (reference sequence). With 0 bases removed from V and 1 base from J, the gap between germline ends came to 7 bases. CDR3 length equals 14 residues. CDR3 sequence: CASSLEFANTEAFF. The CDR3 coding sequence is TGTGCCAGCAGCTTGGAGTTTGCGAACACTGAAGCTTTCTTT. The full variable domain, completed using reference TRBV5-5 and TRBJ1-1, is DAGVTQSPTHLIKTRGQQVTLRCSPISGHKSVSWYQQVLGQGPQFIFQYYEKEERGRGNFPDRFSARQFPNYSSELNVNALLLGDSALYLCASSLEFANTEAFFGQGTRLTVV.

This sequence joins TRBV18 and TRBJ1-5; D not certain. The germline V and J ends were trimmed by 3 bases and 5 bases, with 11 bases remaining between them. CDR3 length: 14 amino acids. The germline CDR1 and CDR2 sequences are KGHSH and LQKENI. The CDR3 coding sequence is TGTGCCAGCTCACCCGACACGGGGTATCAGCCCCAGCATTTT. This codes for CASSPDTGYQPQHF.

The chain is built from TRBV28 and TRBJ2-7, with 7 bases fitting TRBD2. The CDR3 runs to 15 residues. In germline, CDR1 is MDHEN, CDR2 SYDVKM. J gave up 1 base and V 8 bases, and 11 bases lay outside the gene matches. CDR3 loop: CASAIRRRESYEQYF. The CDR3 DNA follows: TGTGCCAGCGCAATTCGACGGCGGGAGTCCTACGAGCAGTACTTC.

The J gene is TRBJ1-3, the V gene TRBV21-1; the table's TRBD1 call for D was not verified on the DNA. TRBV21-1 is an annotated pseudogene. The CDR3 loop spans 16 amino acids. The CDR3 spells CASSITGTGSKDTIYF. As DNA, the CDR3 is TGTGCCAGCAGCATTACCGGGACAGGGAGTAAAGACACCATATATTTT.

The chain combines TRBV9 with TRBJ2-5; a weak D match, TRBD2 (6 bases). This CDR3 has 15 amino acids. From germline, CDR1 is SGDLS and CDR2 YYNGEE. The ends were cut back, 0 bases at V and 1 base at J, with 10 bases in the middle. In DNA, the CDR3 is TGTGCCAGCAGCGTAGGCGGAGCGGGCCAAGAGACCCAGTACTTC. This encodes CASSVGGAGQETQYF.

The chain carries TRBV30 and TRBJ1-4; D is uncertain. Germline CDR1 reads GTSNPN; CDR2 reads SVGIG (reference sequence). With 7 bases removed from V and 5 bases from J, the gap between germline ends came to 14 bases. There are 13 residues in the CDR3. As DNA, the CDR3 is TGTGCCTCCGGTCTCAGCAAGAATGAAAAACTGTTTTTT. Translated, it gives CASGLSKNEKLFF.

The rearrangement uses TRBV19 and TRBJ1-6; D remains unclear. V was trimmed by 0 bases and J by 2 bases, leaving 5 bases between them. There are 15 residues in the CDR3. Per germline, CDR1 LNHDA and CDR2 SQIVND (reference sequence). CDR3 nucleotide sequence: TGTGCCAGTAGTATAGAGGGGACCTATAATTCACCCCTCCACTTT. Amino acid sequence: CASSIEGTYNSPLHF.

The V gene is TRBV4-1, the J gene TRBJ2-7, with 7 nucleotides matching TRBD1. V was pared by 3 bases and J by 3 bases, with 8 bases of the junction left unmatched. The length of the CDR3 is 15 residues. Germline V gene sequence: CDR1 MGHRA, CDR2 YSYEKL. The CDR3 region is CASSHGTAEGYEQYF. In DNA, the CDR3 is TGCGCCAGCAGCCACGGGACAGCCGAGGGCTACGAGCAGTACTTC.